This TCR beta chain comes out of a study of blood T cell repertoires in COVID-19 (dated by TCRdb to the early 2020s). At the level of the whole study: Collaborator samples came from the United States, Italy and Spain and covered acute and convalescent phases of COVID-19. The material from the prospective study consisted of cDNA or gDNA derived from T cells, B-cell-depleted T cells, or PBMCs. Deeply sampled blood TCRbeta repertoires from subjects exposed to, actively infected with, or recovered from COVID-19 were included in the dataset. The repertoires were released in a freely available public database meant as a resource for research on the immune response to SARS-CoV-2. Samples came from the ongoing ImmuneRACE study (first 160 participants) plus 1,254 subjects from 6 global collaborators. Sample metadata almost always included a de-identified subject ID, COVID-19 status, age in years and sex. Where available, HLA class I and class II types were taken from metadata supplied by the sample provider and were not determined by assay-based typing. What the work shows at the level of the full study, not this receptor alone: The quantity of clinical and demographic metadata differed by source and by participant and was supplied without curation.

TCRbeta CDR3 regions were amplified from genomic DNA by means of the immunoSEQ Assay, a bias-controlled multiplex PCR. As for the original processing: The number of nucleated cells in each sample was estimated from the amplification of reference gene primers within the assay. Sequence reads were collapsed and filtered to measure the absolute abundance of every unique TCRbeta CDR3 rearrangement. For each sample, productive Simpson clonality was calculated by taking the square root of Simpson's diversity index across productive rearrangements. TCRdb's version of the immuneACCESS table is confined to in-frame rearrangements and falls short of the full clone set. An unresolved V gene accounts for under half of the shortfall where checked; the remainder is of unknown origin. V and J calls plus clone size are reproduced from that table; the DNA served to infer D and trimming. This sample comprises about 380,000 clones, 89% of them detected only once. 0.95% to 1.5% of the sample comes from the top ten.

A remark on this clone: The antigen this receptor binds is unknown. Base qualities are not recorded, but no much larger clone differs from it by a single base.

Each collaborating institution followed its own protocols to collect whole blood in K2EDTA tubes. For TCRbeta analysis, collaborators shipped samples in one of three forms: frozen whole blood, isolated PBMCs, or DNA extracted from either of those sample types. This TCR derives from a man between 35 and 55 years old with acute or convalescent COVID-19. Specimen: peripheral blood.

The sequenced DNA is TGTGCCAGCAGCCAAGGGGACAGGGGGCAGCGCACTGAAGCTTTCTTT. Its product reads: CASSQGDRGQRTEAFF. Rearrangement joined TRBV4-2 to TRBJ1-1; 12 middle bases align to TRBD1. From cysteine to phenylalanine, the CDR3 is 16 amino acids long. Of all the DNA, just the CDR3 is kept, 48 bases in frame from base 1. Looking up the germline V gene yields CDR1 LGHNA and CDR2 YNFKEQ. Trimming removed 1 base from V and 4 bases from J; the gene matches leave 4 bases unexplained.